The 2 T cell receptor beta chains below all came from one sample that was sequenced in a study of shared clonotypes between healthy human individuals. The method was immunoSEQ multiplex PCR; TCRdb's version includes in-frame clones alone and lacks a portion of them. Of fewer than 3 million clones in the sample, 85% to 95% are singletons; the top ten hold approximately 0.39%. The sample comprised naive CD4+ T cells from PBMCs. Subset given: CD45RA+ positively selected. The receptors shown here come from a man younger than 35 in good health. Some clones in this sample may be carry-over from other donors' samples.

To note about this clone: Other DNA sequences from this sample encode an identical CDR3 as well. The V call is TRBV5-1, the J call TRBJ2-5; TRBD1 is a possible D gene (5 bases). The CDR3 runs 14 residues. The V and J ends lost 1 base and 0 bases respectively, with 7 bases between them. CDR1 and CDR2 (germline): SGHRS, YFSETQ. The CDR3 DNA reads as TGCGCCAGCAGCTTGCTGACAGACCAAGAGACCCAGTACTTC. As protein: CASSLLTDQETQYF.

This clone was detected only once. This chain joins TRBV5-1 and TRBJ2-1, with 8 positions matching TRBD1. The CDR3 is 14 residues long. Germline V gives CDR1 SGHRS, CDR2 YFSETQ. The V segment lost 2 bases and the J segment 7 bases; nucleotides outside the gene matches: 5. The CDR3 bases are TGCGCCAGCAGCTTCGGGACAGGTGAGAATGAGCAGTTCTTC. It yields the protein CASSFGTGENEQFF. The variable domain in full, completed from reference TRBV5-1 and TRBJ2-1, reads KAGVTQTPRYLIKTRGQQVTLSCSPISGHRSVSWYQQTPGQGLQFLFEYFSETQRNKGNFPGRFSGRQFSNSRSEMNVSTLELGDSALYLCASSFGTGENEQFFGPGTRLTVL.